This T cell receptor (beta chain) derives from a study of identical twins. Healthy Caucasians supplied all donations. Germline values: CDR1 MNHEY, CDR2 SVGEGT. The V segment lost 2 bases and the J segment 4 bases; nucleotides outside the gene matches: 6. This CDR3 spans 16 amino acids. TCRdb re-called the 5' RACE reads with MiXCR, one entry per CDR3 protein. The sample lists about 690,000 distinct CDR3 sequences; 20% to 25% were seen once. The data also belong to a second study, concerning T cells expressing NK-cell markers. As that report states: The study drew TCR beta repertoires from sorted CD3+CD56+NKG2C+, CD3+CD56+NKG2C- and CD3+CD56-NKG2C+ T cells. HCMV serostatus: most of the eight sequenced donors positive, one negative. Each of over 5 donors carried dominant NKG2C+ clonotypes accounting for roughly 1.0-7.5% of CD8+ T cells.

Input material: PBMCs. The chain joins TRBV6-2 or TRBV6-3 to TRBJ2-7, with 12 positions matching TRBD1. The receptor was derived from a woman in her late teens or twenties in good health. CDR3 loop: CASSYPRDRGPYEQYF. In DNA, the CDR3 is TGTGCCAGCAGTTACCCCCGGGACAGGGGGCCATACGAGCAGTACTTC.